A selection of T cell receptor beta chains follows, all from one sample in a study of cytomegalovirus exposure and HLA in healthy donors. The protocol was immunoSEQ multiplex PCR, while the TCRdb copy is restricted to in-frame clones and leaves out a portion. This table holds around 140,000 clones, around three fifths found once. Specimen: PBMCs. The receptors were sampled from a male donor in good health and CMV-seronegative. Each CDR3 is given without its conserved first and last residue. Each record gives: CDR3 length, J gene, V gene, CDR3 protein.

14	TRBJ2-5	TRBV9	ASSVYGGAGGETQY
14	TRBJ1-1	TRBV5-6	ASSPGQGRSYTEAF
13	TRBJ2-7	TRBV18	ASSPPDRVWDEQY
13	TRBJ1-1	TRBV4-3	ASSQDPGRGTEAF
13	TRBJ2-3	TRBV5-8	ASSRRRGGSDTQY
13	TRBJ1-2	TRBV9	ASSVDAGSNYGYT
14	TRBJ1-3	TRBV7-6	ASSPTGQVSGNTIY
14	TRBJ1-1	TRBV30	AWTPAGSPVNTEAF
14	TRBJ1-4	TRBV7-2	ASSLAVQGAGEKLF
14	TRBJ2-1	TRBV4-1	ASSQELGLAYAEQF
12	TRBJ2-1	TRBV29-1	SVGTSGGYNEQF